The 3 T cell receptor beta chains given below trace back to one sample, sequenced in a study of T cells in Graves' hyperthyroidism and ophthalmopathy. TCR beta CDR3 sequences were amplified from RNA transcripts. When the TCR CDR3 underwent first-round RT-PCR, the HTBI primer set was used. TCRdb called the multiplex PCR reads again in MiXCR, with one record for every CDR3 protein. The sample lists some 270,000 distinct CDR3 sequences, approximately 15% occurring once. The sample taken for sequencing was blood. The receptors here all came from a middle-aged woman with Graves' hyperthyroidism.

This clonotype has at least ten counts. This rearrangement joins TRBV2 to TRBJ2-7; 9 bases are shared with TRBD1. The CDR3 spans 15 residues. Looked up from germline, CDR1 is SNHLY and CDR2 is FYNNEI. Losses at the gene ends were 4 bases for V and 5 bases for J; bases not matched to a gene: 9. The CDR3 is CASSVGQGRLDEQYF. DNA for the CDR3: TGTGCCAGCAGTGTAGGACAGGGGAGATTGGACGAGCAGTACTTC.

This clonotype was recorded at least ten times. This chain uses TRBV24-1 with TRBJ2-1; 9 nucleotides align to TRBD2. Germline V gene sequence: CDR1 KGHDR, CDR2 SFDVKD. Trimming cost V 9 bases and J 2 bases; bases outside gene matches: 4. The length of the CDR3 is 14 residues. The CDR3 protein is CATAGGPAYNEQFF. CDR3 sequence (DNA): TGTGCCACCGCGGGAGGGCCGGCCTACAATGAGCAGTTCTTC.

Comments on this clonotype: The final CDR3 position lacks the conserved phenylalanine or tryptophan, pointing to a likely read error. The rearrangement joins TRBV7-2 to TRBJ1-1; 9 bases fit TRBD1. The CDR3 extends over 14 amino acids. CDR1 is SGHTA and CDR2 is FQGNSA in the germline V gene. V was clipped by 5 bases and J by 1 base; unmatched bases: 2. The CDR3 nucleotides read TGTGCCAGCAGCCCACAGGGGGCGAACACTGAAGCTTTCCTT. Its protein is CASSPQGANTEAFL.